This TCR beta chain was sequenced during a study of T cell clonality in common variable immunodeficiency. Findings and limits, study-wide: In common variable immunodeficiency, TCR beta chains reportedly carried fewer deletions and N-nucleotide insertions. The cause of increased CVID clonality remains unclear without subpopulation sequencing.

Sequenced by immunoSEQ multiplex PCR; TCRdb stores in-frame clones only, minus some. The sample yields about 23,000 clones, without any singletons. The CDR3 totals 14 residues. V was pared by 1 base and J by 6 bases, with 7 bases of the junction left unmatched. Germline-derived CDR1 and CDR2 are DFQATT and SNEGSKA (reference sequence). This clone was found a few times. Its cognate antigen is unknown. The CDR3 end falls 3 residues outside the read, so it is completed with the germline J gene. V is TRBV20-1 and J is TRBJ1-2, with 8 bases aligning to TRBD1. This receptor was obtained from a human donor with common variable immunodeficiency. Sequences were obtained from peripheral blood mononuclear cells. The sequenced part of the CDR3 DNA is TGCAGTGCTAGAGTCGGACAGGGAGGTGATGGC. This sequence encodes CSARVGQGGDG. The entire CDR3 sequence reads CSARVGQGGDGYTF.